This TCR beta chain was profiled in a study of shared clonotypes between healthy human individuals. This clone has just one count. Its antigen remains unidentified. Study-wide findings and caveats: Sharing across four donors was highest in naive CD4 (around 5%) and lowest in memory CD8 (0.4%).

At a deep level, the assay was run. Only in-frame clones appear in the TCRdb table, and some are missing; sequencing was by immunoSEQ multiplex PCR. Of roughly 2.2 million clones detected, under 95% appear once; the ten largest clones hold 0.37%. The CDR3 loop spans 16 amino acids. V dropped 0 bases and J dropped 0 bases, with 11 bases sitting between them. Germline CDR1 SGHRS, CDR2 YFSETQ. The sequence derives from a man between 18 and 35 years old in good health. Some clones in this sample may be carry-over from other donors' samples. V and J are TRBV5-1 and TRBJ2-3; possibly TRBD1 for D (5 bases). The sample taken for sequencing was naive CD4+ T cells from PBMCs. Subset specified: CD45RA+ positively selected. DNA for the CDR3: TGCGCCAGCAGCTTGGCTTATGGACAAAGCACAGATACGCAGTATTTT. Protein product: CASSLAYGQSTDTQYF.